This T cell receptor beta chain appears in the sequencing data of a study of shared clonotypes between healthy human individuals. Trimming took off 5 bases at V and 4 bases at J, with 15 bases between the two ends. The CDR3 contains 14 residues. Germline values: CDR1 MDHEN, CDR2 SYDVKM. A roughly 200 ng quantity of DNA, approximately 29,000 T cell genomes, went into the sorted-subset replicate PCRs. In the study's own analysis: As immunoSEQ supplied junction-only sequences (without quality scores), filtering differed. Repertoires were generated with immunoSEQ multiplex PCR, while TCRdb's copy carries only in-frame clones and drops some. That table gives V, J and clone size, and the DNA gave D and trimming. Of roughly 700,000 clones listed, about 74% are singletons.

This sequence joins TRBV28 and TRBJ2-7; D is ambiguous. This TCR was sampled from a woman in her twenties or thirties in good health. Sequencing was carried out using memory CD4+ T cells sorted from blood. Subset here: CD45RA-negative fraction. CDR3 sequence: CASSPRRLYYEQYF. The CDR3 nucleotides are TGTGCCAGCAGTCCTAGGCGTCTTTATTACGAGCAGTACTTC.